This T cell receptor beta chain was profiled in a study of control samples from healthy donors and cancer patients. The CDR3 is made up of 13 amino acids. Germline V gives CDR1 MNHEY, CDR2 SVGAGI. V lost 6 bases and J 3 bases, leaving 9 bases between the germline ends. Libraries were prepared by immunoSEQ multiplex PCR; TCRdb keeps only in-frame clonotypes and omits some of them. This sample has about 94,000 clones, with 90% found just once. V and J are TRBV6-5 and TRBJ1-3; D not certain. This receptor was taken from a woman aged 18-29 years in good health. The specimen was blood. The CDR3 DNA sequence: TGTGCCAGCAGGCTCATAAGTGGAAACACCATATATTTT. Translated, it gives CASRLISGNTIYF.